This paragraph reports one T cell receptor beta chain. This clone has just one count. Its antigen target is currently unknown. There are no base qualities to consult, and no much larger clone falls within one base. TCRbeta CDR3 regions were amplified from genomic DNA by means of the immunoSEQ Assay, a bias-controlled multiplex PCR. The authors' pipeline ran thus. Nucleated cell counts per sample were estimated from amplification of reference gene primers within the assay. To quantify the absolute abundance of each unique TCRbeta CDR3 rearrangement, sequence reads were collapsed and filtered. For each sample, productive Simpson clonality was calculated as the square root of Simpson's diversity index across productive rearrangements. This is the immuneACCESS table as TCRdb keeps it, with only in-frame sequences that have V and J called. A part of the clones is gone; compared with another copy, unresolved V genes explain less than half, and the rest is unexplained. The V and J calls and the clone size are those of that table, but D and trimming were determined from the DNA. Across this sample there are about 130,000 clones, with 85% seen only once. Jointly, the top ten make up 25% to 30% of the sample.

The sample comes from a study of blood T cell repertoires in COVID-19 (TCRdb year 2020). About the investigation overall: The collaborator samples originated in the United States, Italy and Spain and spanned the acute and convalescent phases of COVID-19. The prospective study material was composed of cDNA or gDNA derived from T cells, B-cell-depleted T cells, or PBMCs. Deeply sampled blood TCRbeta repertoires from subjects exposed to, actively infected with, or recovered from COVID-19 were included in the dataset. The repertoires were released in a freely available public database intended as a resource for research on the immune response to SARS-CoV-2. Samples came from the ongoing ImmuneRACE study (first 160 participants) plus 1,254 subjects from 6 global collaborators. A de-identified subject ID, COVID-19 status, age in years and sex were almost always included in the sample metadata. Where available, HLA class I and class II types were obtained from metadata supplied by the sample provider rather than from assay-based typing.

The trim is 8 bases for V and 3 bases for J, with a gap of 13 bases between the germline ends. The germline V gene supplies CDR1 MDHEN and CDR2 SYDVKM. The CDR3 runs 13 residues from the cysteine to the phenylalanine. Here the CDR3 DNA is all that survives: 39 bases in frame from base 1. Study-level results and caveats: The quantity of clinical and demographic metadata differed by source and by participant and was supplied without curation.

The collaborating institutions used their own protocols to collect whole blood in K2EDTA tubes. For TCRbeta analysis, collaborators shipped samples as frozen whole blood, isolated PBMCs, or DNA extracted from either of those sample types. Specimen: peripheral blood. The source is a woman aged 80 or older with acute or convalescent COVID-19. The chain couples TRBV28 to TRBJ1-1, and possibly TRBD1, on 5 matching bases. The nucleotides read TGTGCCAGCGGGGGGGACTATCACACTGAAGCTTTCTTT. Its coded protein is CASGGDYHTEAFF.